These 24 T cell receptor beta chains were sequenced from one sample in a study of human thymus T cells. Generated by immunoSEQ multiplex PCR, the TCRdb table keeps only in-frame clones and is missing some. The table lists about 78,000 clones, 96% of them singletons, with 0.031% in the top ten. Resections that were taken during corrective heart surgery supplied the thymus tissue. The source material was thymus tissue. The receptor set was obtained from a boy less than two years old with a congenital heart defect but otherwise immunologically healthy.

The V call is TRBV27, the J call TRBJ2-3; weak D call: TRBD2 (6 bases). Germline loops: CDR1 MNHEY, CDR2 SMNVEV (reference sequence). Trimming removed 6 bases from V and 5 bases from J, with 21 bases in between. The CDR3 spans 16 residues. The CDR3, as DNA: TGTGCCAGCAGGTCGACTAGATTAAAGCCGGGAGATACGCAGTATTTT. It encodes CASRSTRLKPGDTQYF.

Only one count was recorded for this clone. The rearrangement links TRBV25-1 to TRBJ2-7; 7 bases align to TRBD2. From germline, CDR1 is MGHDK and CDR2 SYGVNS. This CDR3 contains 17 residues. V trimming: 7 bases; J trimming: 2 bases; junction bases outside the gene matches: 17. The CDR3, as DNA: TGTGCCAGCACCACTGGCGGGGGTGGGGCCGGGGCCTACGAGCAGTACTTC. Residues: CASTTGGGGAGAYEQYF.

The CDR3 DNA follows: TGTGCCAGCAGCTTGCCAAGAGCCGGCAGGGGGATCACAGATACGCAGTATTTT. Translating gives CASSLPRAGRGITDTQYF. The J gene is TRBJ2-3, the V gene TRBV7-2, with TRBD1 matching over 7 bases. This CDR3 region has 18 residues. Germline V gene data show CDR1 as SGHTA and CDR2 as FQGNSA. The trim removed 3 bases at V and 2 bases at J, leaving 14 bases unmatched.

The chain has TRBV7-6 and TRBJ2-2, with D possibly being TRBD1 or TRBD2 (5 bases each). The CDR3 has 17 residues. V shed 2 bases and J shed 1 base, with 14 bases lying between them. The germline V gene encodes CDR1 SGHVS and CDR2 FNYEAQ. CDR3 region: CASSLPPRGVNTGELFF. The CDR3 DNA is TGTGCCAGCAGCTTACCTCCCCGGGGCGTGAACACCGGGGAGCTGTTTTTT.

CDR3 in amino acids: CASRFRGLAERGEQFF. The CDR3 DNA sequence: TGTGCAAGTCGCTTCCGCGGGCTAGCGGAACGTGGGGAGCAGTTCTTC. The chain employs TRBV12-2 and TRBJ2-1; the table's D call, TRBD2, was not checked against the DNA. TRBV12-2 is a pseudogene locus. The CDR3 covers 16 residues.

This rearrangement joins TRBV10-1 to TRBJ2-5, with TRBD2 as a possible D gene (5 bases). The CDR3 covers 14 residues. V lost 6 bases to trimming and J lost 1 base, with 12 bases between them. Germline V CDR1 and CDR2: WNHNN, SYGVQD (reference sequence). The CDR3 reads CASSAGKSQETQYF. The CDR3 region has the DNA TGCGCCAGCAGCGCGGGCAAGAGCCAAGAGACCCAGTACTTC.

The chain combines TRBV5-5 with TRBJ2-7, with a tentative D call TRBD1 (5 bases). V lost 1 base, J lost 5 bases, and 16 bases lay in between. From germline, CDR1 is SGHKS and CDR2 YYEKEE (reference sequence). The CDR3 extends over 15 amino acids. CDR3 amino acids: CASSLWAGWSNEQYF. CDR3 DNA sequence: TGTGCCAGCAGCTTGTGGGCAGGGTGGTCGAACGAGCAGTACTTC.

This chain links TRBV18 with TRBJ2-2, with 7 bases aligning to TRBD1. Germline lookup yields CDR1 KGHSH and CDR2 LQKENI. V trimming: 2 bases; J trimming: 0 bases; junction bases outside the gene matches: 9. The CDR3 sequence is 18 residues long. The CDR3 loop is CASSPGFRDSSNTGELFF. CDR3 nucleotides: TGTGCCAGCTCACCAGGGTTCCGGGACAGTTCGAACACCGGGGAGCTGTTTTTT.

This CDR3 is CASGLSDGQRWDGYTF. CDR3 coding DNA: TGTGCTAGTGGTTTAAGTGATGGACAGAGATGGGATGGCTACACCTTC. The chain joins TRBV12-5 to TRBJ1-2; perhaps TRBD1 as D (6 bases). V lost 3 bases and J lost 6, with 20 bases in between. This CDR3 is built from 16 residues. Germline V CDR1 and CDR2: LGHNT, FRNRAP. Full variable domain (remainder filled in from reference TRBV12-5 and TRBJ1-2): DARVTQTPRHKVTEMGQEVTMRCQPILGHNTVFWYRQTMMQGLELLAYFRNRAPLDDSGMPKDRFSAEMPDATLATLKIQPSEPRDSAVYFCASGLSDGQRWDGYTFGSGTRLTVV.

The DNA for the CDR3 is TGTGCCAGCTCACCAGGTCCCGGGACTAGCGGGAGGACCTACACAGATACGCAGTATTTT. This codes for CASSPGPGTSGRTYTDTQYF. This chain links TRBV18 with TRBJ2-3; 15 positions agree with TRBD2. The length of the CDR3 is 20 residues. Germline values: CDR1 KGHSH, CDR2 LQKENI. V dropped 2 bases and J dropped 2; count of bases not matched to a gene: 11.

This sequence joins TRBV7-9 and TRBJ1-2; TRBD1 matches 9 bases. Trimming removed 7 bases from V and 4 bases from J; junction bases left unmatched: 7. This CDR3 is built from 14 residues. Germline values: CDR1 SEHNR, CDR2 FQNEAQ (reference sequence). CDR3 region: CASNDRGDSYGYTF. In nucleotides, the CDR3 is TGTGCCAGCAACGACAGGGGGGACAGCTATGGCTACACCTTC.

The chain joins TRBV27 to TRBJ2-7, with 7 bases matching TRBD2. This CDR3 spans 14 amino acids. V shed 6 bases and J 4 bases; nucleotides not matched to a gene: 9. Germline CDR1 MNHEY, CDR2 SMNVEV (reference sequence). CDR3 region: CASSRTPGGYEQYF. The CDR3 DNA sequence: TGTGCCAGCAGCCGGACACCCGGGGGGTACGAGCAGTACTTC.

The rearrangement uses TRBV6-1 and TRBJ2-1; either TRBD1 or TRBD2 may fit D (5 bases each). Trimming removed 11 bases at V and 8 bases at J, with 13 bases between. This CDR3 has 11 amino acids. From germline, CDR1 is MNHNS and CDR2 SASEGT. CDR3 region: CAGTSGDEQFF. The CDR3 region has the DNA TGTGCCGGGACGTCCGGGGATGAGCAGTTCTTC.

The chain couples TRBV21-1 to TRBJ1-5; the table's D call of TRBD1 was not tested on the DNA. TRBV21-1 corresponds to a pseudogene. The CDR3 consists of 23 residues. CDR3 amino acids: CASSKALHLYSPSSPDSNQPQHF. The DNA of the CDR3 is TGTGCCAGCAGCAAAGCGCTTCATCTCTACAGCCCTTCCTCGCCGGATAGCAATCAGCCCCAGCATTTT.

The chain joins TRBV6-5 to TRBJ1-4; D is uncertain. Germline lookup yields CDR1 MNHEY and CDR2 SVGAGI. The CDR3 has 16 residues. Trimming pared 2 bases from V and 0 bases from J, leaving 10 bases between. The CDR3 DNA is TGTGCCAGCAGTTACCGCTGGGGTCCAACTAATGAAAAACTGTTTTTT. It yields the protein CASSYRWGPTNEKLFF.

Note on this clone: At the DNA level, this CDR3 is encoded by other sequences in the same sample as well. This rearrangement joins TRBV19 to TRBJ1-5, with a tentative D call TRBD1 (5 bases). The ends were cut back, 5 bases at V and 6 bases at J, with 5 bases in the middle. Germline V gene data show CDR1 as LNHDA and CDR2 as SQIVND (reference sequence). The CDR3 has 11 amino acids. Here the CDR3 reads CASSGGQPQHF. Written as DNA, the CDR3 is TGTGCCAGTAGTGGGGGTCAGCCCCAGCATTTT.

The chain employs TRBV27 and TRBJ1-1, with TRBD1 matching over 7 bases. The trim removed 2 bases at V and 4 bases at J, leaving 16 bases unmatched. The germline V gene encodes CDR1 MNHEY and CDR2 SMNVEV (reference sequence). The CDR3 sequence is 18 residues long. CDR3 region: CASSLRPPTGLFLTEAFF. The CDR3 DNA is TGTGCCAGCAGTTTACGACCCCCGACAGGGCTTTTTCTCACTGAAGCTTTCTTT.

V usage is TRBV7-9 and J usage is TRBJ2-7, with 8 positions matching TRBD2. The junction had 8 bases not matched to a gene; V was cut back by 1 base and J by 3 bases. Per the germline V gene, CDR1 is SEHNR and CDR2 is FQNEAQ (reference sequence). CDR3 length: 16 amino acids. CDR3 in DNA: TGTGCCAGCAGCTTAGTCCGTCTAGCGGGCGACTACGAGCAGTACTTC. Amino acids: CASSLVRLAGDYEQYF.

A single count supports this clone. The CDR3 DNA is TGTGCCAGCATATCATATTTCCCCAGCGTCAAAGAGACCCAGTACTTC. Translating it yields CASISYFPSVKETQYF. This chain links TRBV6-4 with TRBJ2-5; D unclear. Between the trimmed V and J ends, which lost 7 bases and 3 bases, there was a span of 21 bases. The germline CDR1 and CDR2 sequences are MRHNA and SNTAGT. CDR3 length: 16 amino acids.

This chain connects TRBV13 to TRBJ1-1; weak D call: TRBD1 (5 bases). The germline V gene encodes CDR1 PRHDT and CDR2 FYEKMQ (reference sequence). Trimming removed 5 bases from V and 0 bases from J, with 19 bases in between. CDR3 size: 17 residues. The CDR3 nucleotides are TGTGCCAGCAGCCCCCCGGGTAGGGGATGGGTGAACACTGAAGCTTTCTTT. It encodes CASSPPGRGWVNTEAFF. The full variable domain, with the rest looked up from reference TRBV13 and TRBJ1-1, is AAGVIQSPRHLIKEKRETATLKCYPIPRHDTVYWYQQGPGQDPQFLISFYEKMQSDKGSIPDRFSAQQFSDYHSELNMSSLELGDSALYFCASSPPGRGWVNTEAFFGQGTRLTVV.

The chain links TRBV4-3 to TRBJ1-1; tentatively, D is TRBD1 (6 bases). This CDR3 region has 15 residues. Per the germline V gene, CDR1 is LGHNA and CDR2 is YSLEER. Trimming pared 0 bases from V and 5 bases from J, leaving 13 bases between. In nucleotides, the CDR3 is TGCGCCAGCAGCCAAGAAGGGGGGGAGGGGACTGAAGCTTTCTTT. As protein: CASSQEGGEGTEAFF.

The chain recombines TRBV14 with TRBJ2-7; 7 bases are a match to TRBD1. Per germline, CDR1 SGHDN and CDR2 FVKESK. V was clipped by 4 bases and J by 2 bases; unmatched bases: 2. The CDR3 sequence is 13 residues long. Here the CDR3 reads CASSRQGPYEQYF. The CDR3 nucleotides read TGTGCCAGCAGCCGACAGGGACCCTACGAGCAGTACTTC.

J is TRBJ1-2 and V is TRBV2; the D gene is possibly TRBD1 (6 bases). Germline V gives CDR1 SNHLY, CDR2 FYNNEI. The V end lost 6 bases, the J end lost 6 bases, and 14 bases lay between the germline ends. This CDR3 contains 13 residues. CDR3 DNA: TGTGCCAGCAGAGCCACAGGGCGGGATGGCTACACCTTC. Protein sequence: CASRATGRDGYTF.

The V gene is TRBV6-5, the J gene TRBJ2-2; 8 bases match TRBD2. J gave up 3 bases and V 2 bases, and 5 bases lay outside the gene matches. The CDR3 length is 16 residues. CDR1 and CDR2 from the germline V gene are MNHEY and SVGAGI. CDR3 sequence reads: CASSYRAGGDTGELFF. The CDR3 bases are TGTGCCAGCAGTTACAGGGCGGGGGGTGACACCGGGGAGCTGTTTTTT.